Presented here are 24 T cell receptor beta chains from one specimen sequenced in a study of control samples from healthy donors and cancer patients. The data were produced by immunoSEQ multiplex PCR, yet TCRdb's version contains in-frame clones alone and is incomplete. The repertoire includes about 83,000 clones, about nine tenths of them detected once, and approximately 16% sits in the top ten. The sequenced material came from blood. The receptors shown here come from a man aged 50-59 years in good health.

This chain uses TRBV11-2 with TRBJ1-1; 9 bases are shared with TRBD1. The CDR3 sequence is 13 residues long. V was clipped by 3 bases and J by 12 bases; unmatched bases: 8. Germline CDR1 reads SGHAT; CDR2 reads FQNNGV. The CDR3: CASSFNRTGATFF. In nucleotides, the CDR3 is TGTGCCAGCAGCTTCAACAGGACAGGGGCAACTTTCTTT.

The V and J genes are TRBV6-6 and TRBJ1-2; tentative D call: TRBD1 (5 bases). The CDR3 consists of 13 residues. V lost 8 bases, J lost 1 base, and 11 bases lay in between. Germline CDR1 is MNHNY and CDR2 is SVGAGI (reference sequence). The DNA of the CDR3 is TGTGCCAGCGAAGGGGTCCGTAACTATGGCTACACCTTC. It codes for CASEGVRNYGYTF.

J is TRBJ1-1 and V is TRBV7-2, with 7 bases identical to TRBD1. J lost 5 bases, V lost 3 bases, and 6 bases had no gene match. Per germline, CDR1 SGHTA and CDR2 FQGNSA. This CDR3 contains 14 residues. The CDR3 loop is CASSFKSGGTEAFF. For the CDR3, the DNA is TGTGCCAGCAGCTTCAAGTCAGGGGGGACTGAAGCTTTCTTT.

The rearrangement joins TRBV6-1 to TRBJ1-5; 9 nucleotides line up with TRBD1. V was pared by 2 bases and J by 4 bases, with 6 bases of the junction left unmatched. This CDR3 is 16 amino acids long. Looked up from germline, CDR1 is MNHNS and CDR2 is SASEGT. CDR3 DNA: TGTGCCAGCAGTGAAACAGGGACAGGGTGGAATCAGCCCCAGCATTTT. It specifies CASSETGTGWNQPQHF.

V gene TRBV4-1 combines with J gene TRBJ1-2; possibly TRBD1 for D (6 bases). V lost 0 bases and J lost 9, with 17 bases in between. This CDR3 has 15 residues. Per the germline V gene, CDR1 is MGHRA and CDR2 is YSYEKL. CDR3 sequence (DNA): TGCGCCAGCAGCCAAGACTCCCAAGGGGGTTTTAGCTACACCTTC. It codes for CASSQDSQGGFSYTF.

This chain links TRBV30 with TRBJ1-1, with D possibly matching TRBD1 (5 bases). Trimming removed 2 bases at V and 1 base at J, with 8 bases between. CDR3 size: 13 residues. Looked up from germline, CDR1 is GTSNPN and CDR2 is SVGIG (reference sequence). DNA of the CDR3: TGTGCCTGGAGTTATGGGGCGAACACTGAAGCTTTCTTT. It specifies CAWSYGANTEAFF.

The chain recombines TRBV5-1 with TRBJ2-2, with D uncertain. With 0 bases removed from V and 0 bases from J, the gap between germline ends came to 6 bases. The CDR3 spans 15 residues. Germline V gives CDR1 SGHRS, CDR2 YFSETQ. The CDR3 bases are TGCGCCAGCAGCTTGGTAGCAGCGAACACCGGGGAGCTGTTTTTT. Protein sequence: CASSLVAANTGELFF.

The chain joins TRBV29-1 to TRBJ1-1; D uncertain. Germline assignment: CDR1 SQVTM and CDR2 ANQGSEA. The CDR3 has 12 amino acids. V lost 7 bases and J lost 6, with 15 bases in between. The CDR3 DNA is TGCAGCGCTAAGGGAGCCCCCCCTGAAGCTTTCTTT. Encoded protein: CSAKGAPPEAFF.

The CDR3 spells CASSFGATDTQYF. CDR3 DNA: TGCGCCAGCAGCTTCGGTGCCACAGATACGCAGTATTTT. The chain joins TRBV5-1 to TRBJ2-3; D is ambiguous. Trimming stripped 2 bases from V and 2 bases from J, with 6 bases between. Germline-derived CDR1 and CDR2 are SGHRS and YFSETQ. The CDR3 has 13 residues.

The V and J genes are TRBV11-2 and TRBJ2-2; D might be TRBD1 (6 bases). This CDR3 region has 17 residues. The V end lost 1 base, the J end lost 0 bases, and 12 bases lay between the germline ends. Germline V gene sequence: CDR1 SGHAT, CDR2 FQNNGV. CDR3 sequence (DNA): TGTGCCAGCAGCTTAGTCAGGGGAATCTCGAACACCGGGGAGCTGTTTTTT. As protein: CASSLVRGISNTGELFF.

The chain links TRBV5-1 to TRBJ2-3, with no clear D. The V end lost 0 bases, the J end lost 1 base, and 12 bases lay between the germline ends. Germline CDR1 is SGHRS and CDR2 is YFSETQ. The CDR3 loop spans 16 amino acids. CDR3 nucleotide sequence: TGCGCCAGCAGCTTGGGTCTAGAGTCCCGCACAGATACGCAGTATTTT. Translated: CASSLGLESRTDTQYF.

This clone has a single count. V and J are TRBV27 and TRBJ1-5, with a possible D match to TRBD1 (6 bases). Per germline, CDR1 MNHEY and CDR2 SMNVEV (reference sequence). Deletions cut 4 bases from V and 3 bases from J, with 19 bases between. CDR3 length: 17 amino acids. The CDR3 loop reads CASSSYTLQGFNQPQHF. CDR3 coding DNA: TGTGCCAGCAGTTCCTACACCTTACAGGGATTCAATCAGCCCCAGCATTTT.

The V and J genes are TRBV6-5 and TRBJ1-4, with a tentative D call TRBD1 (5 bases). V was trimmed by 0 bases and J by 8 bases, leaving 10 bases between them. The V gene's germline CDR1 is MNHEY and CDR2 SVGAGI. The length of the CDR3 is 14 residues. The DNA of the CDR3 is TGTGCCAGCAGTTACTCTGGGGGAAACGAAAAACTGTTTTTT. Protein sequence: CASSYSGGNEKLFF.

CDR3 in DNA: TGTGCCATCAGTGGATTAGACAGACCCTACGAGCAGTACTTC. Its translation: CAISGLDRPYEQYF. The V call is TRBV10-3, the J call TRBJ2-7; tentatively, D is TRBD1 (5 bases). Trimming cost V 4 bases and J 2 bases, with 12 bases left between them. This CDR3 has 14 amino acids. Germline lookup yields CDR1 ENHRY and CDR2 SYGVKD.

V and J are TRBV19 and TRBJ1-5; D not certain. Per the germline V gene, CDR1 is LNHDA and CDR2 is SQIVND (reference sequence). The CDR3 spans 14 residues. The ends were cut back, 6 bases at V and 5 bases at J, with 14 bases in the middle. The CDR3 region has the DNA TGTGCCAGTAGAACGCTGGAAGGTCATCAGCCCCAGCATTTT. Protein: CASRTLEGHQPQHF.

This sequence joins TRBV5-1 and TRBJ2-3, with 8 bases matching TRBD2. Losses at the gene ends were 4 bases for V and 4 bases for J; bases not matched to a gene: 5. CDR3 length: 14 amino acids. Germline lookup yields CDR1 SGHRS and CDR2 YFSETQ. Here the CDR3 DNA reads TGCGCCAGCAGCCTCCGGGGGGGGGCAGATACGCAGTATTTT. It encodes CASSLRGGADTQYF.

The chain combines TRBV11-2 with TRBJ2-7; D not resolved. V dropped 0 bases and J dropped 6 bases, with 12 bases sitting between them. From germline, CDR1 is SGHAT and CDR2 FQNNGV. The CDR3 has 14 amino acids. This chain's CDR3 is CASSLDALPGEQYF. Here the CDR3 DNA reads TGTGCCAGCAGCTTAGACGCGCTCCCGGGCGAGCAGTACTTC.

The V and J genes are TRBV19 and TRBJ1-2; D call uncertain. The ends were cut back, 3 bases at V and 4 bases at J, with 9 bases in the middle. The CDR3 length is 13 residues. Germline CDR1 and CDR2: LNHDA and SQIVND (reference sequence). CDR3 DNA sequence: TGTGCCAGTAGTATGGTGCAGGCCTATGGCTACACCTTC. It translates to CASSMVQAYGYTF.

This rearrangement joins TRBV19 to TRBJ1-5; unclear D gene. Germline CDR1 is LNHDA and CDR2 is SQIVND (reference sequence). The CDR3 contains 14 residues. V was clipped by 3 bases and J by 1 base, with 7 bases between them. The CDR3 nucleotides read TGTGCCAGTAGTATTTTGGGCAGCAATCAGCCCCAGCATTTT. Its translation: CASSILGSNQPQHF.

This chain links TRBV15 with TRBJ2-2, with D perhaps matching TRBD2 (5 bases). Trimming pared 0 bases from V and 5 bases from J, leaving 10 bases between. The germline CDR1 and CDR2 sequences are LNHNV and YYDKDF (reference sequence). The CDR3 spans 15 residues. CDR3: CATSRDLLATGELFF. For the CDR3, the DNA is TGTGCCACCAGCAGAGATTTGCTAGCTACCGGGGAGCTGTTTTTT.

This clone has just one count. The genes are TRBV7-8 and TRBJ2-7, with TRBD1 as a possible D gene (6 bases). The V gene lost 3 bases and the J gene lost 1 base, with 7 bases spanning the gap. Germline-derived CDR1 and CDR2 are SGHVS and FQNEAQ. CDR3 length: 13 residues. The CDR3 loop reads CASSFTGSYEQYF. The DNA of the CDR3 is TGTGCCAGCAGCTTCACAGGGTCCTACGAGCAGTACTTC.

The J gene is TRBJ1-2, the V gene TRBV7-2; a weak D match, TRBD1 (6 bases). CDR3 length: 14 amino acids. From germline, CDR1 is SGHTA and CDR2 FQGNSA. V was clipped by 5 bases and J by 1 base, with 11 bases between them. Here the CDR3 DNA reads TGTGCCAGCAGCAAAGCAGGGGTTAACTATGGCTACACCTTC. Its protein product is CASSKAGVNYGYTF.

The chain employs TRBV15 and TRBJ2-2; D possibly uses TRBD1 or TRBD2 (5 bases each). CDR3 length equals 14 residues. CDR1 and CDR2 (germline): LNHNV, YYDKDF (reference sequence). Trimming pared 0 bases from V and 9 bases from J, leaving 11 bases between. CDR3 loop: CATSRDIGARELFF. The CDR3 nucleotides read TGTGCCACCAGCAGAGACATCGGGGCCCGGGAGCTGTTTTTT.

J is TRBJ2-5 and V is TRBV21-1; TRBD1 is the table's D call and was not checked against the DNA. TRBV21-1 is a documented pseudogene. This CDR3 comprises 15 residues. In DNA, the CDR3 is TGTGCCAGCAGCAACTGGGCCTTGTACCAAGAGACCCAGTACTTC. This translates into CASSNWALYQETQYF.